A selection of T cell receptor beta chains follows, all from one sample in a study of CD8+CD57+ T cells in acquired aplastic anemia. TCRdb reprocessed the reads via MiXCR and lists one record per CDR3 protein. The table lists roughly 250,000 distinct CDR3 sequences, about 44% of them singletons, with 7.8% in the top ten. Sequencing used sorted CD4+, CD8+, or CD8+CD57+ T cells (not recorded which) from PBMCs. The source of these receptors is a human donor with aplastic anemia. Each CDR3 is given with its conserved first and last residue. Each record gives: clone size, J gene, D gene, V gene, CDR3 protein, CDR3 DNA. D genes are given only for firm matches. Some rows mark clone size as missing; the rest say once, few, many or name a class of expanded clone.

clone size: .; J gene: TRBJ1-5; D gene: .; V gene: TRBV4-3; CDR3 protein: CASSQATYSNQPQHF; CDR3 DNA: TGCGCCAGCAGCCAGGCGACTTATAGCAATCAGCCCCAGCATTTT
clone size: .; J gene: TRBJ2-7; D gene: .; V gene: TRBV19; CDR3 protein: CASSINGQGGARGQYF; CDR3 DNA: TGTGCCAGTAGTATAAATGGGCAGGGGGGAGCTAGGGGGCAGTACTTC
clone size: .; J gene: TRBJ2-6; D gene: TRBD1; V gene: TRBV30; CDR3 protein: CAWGTGRNGANVLTF; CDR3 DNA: TGTGCCTGGGGGACAGGGAGGAATGGGGCCAACGTCCTGACTTTC
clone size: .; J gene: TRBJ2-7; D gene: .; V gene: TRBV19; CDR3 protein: CASRLQWASVGYEQYF; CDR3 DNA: TGTGCCAGTAGACTCCAGTGGGCCTCGGTAGGCTACGAGCAGTACTTC
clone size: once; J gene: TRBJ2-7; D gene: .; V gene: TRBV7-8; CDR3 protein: CASSPDRTVSYEQYF; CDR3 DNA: TGTGCCAGCAGCCCTGACCGGACGGTCTCCTACGAGCAGTACTTC
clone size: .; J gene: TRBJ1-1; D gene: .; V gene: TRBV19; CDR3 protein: CASSIEGNTEAFF; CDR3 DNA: TGTGCCAGTAGTATAGAGGGGAACACTGAAGCTTTCTTT
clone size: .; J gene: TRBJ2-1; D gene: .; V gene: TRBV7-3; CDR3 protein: CASSPLAGPGNEQFF; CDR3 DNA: TGTGCCAGCAGTCCTCTAGCAGGGCCTGGCAATGAGCAGTTCTTC
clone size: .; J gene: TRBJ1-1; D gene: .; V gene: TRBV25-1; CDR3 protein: CASRNLGEGTEAFF; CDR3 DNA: TGTGCCAGCAGGAATTTAGGGGAGGGCACTGAAGCTTTCTTT
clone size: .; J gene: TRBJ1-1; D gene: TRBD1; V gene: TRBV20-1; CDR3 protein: CSASGEGTAGAFF; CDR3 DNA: TGCAGTGCTAGCGGAGAGGGGACAGCGGGTGCTTTCTTT
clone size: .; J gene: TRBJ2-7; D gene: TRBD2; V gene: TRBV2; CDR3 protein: CAITVELRGVYEQYF; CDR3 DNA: TGTGCCATTACAGTGGAGCTTCGGGGGGTATACGAGCAGTACTTC
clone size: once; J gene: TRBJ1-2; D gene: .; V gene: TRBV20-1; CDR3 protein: CSALEGSRGGYAF; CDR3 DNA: TGCAGTGCATTAGAAGGGTCAAGGGGCGGCTACGCCTTC
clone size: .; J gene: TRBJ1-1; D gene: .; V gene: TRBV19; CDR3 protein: CASIARAGTEAFF; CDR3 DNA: TGTGCCAGTATTGCCCGGGCGGGCACTGAAGCTTTCTTT
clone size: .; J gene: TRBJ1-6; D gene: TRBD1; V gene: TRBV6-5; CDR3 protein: CASSSGDRDQVSPLHF; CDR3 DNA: TGTGCCAGCAGTTCGGGGGACAGGGACCAGGTATCACCCCTCCACTTT
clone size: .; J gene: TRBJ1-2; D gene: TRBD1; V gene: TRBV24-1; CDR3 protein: CATSDLDRGYGYTF; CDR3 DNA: TGTGCCACCAGTGATTTGGACAGGGGTTATGGCTACACCTTC
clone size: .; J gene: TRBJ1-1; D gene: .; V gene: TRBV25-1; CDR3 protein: CASSSHREGTEAFF; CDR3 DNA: TGTGCCAGCAGTTCACACAGGGAGGGCACTGAAGCTTTCTTT
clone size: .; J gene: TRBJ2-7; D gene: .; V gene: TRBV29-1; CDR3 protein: CSVGQEEFYEQYF; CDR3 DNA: TGCAGCGTTGGACAGGAGGAGTTCTACGAGCAGTACTTC
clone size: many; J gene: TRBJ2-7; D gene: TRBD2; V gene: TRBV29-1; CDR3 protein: CSVEGPSGGQAYEQYF; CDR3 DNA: TGCAGCGTTGAAGGTCCTAGCGGGGGGCAGGCCTACGAGCAGTACTTC
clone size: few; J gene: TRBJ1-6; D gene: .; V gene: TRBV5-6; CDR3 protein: CASSFYGQADSPLHF; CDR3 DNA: TGTGCCAGCAGCTTCTACGGGCAAGCAGATTCACCCCTCCACTTT
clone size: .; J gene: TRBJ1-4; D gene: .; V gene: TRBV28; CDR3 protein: CASSQYSGATNEKLFF; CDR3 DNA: TGTGCCAGCAGTCAATACTCAGGGGCAACTAATGAAAAACTGTTTTTT
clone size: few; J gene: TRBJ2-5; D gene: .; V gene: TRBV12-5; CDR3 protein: CASGLVLPGGEGGETQYF; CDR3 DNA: TGTGCTAGTGGTTTGGTACTACCCGGGGGCGAGGGTGGGGAGACCCAGTACTTC
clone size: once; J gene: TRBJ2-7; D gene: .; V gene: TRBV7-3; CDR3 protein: CAGRPGQNYELYF; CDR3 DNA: TGTGCCGGCAGGCCGGGGCAGAACTACGAGCTGTACTTC
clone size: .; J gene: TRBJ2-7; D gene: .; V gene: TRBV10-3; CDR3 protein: CASSFQPGTDYKHSSYEQYF; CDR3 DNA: TGTGCCAGCAGTTTCCAACCCGGGACTGATTATAAGCATAGCTCCTACGAGCAGTACTTC
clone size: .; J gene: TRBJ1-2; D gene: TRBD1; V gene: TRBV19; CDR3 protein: CARNGDREGYTF; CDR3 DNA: TGTGCCAGGAACGGGGACAGGGAGGGCTACACCTTC
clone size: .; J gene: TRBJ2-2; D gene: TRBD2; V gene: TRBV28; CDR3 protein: CASSLELAGNYTGELFF; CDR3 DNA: TGTGCCAGCAGTTTGGAACTAGCGGGGAATTACACCGGGGAGCTGTTTTTT
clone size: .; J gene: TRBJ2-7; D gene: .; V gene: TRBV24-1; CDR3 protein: CATSDPEGTSYEQYF; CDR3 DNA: TGTGCCACCAGTGACCCGGAGGGGACAAGTTACGAGCAGTACTTC
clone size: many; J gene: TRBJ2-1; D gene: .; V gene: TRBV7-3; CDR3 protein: CASSLTPAMNEQFF; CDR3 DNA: TGTGCCAGCAGCTTAACACCGGCTATGAATGAGCAGTTCTTC
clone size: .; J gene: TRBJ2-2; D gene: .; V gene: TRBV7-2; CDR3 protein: CASSPDYFAGELFF; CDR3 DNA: TGTGCCAGCAGCCCCGACTATTTCGCCGGGGAGCTGTTTTTT
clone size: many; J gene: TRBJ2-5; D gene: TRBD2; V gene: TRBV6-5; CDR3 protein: CASSYPSGRVRETQYF; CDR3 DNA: TGTGCCAGCAGTTACCCTAGCGGGAGGGTCAGGGAGACCCAGTACTTC
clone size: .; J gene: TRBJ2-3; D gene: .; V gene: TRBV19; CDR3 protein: CASSIPLQSTDTQYF; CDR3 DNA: TGTGCCAGTAGTATACCCCTCCAGAGCACAGATACGCAGTATTTT
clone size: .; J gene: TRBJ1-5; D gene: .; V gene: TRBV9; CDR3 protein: CASSVGGGEGNQPQHF; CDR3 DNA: TGTGCCAGCAGCGTAGGGGGAGGGGAAGGCAATCAGCCCCAGCATTTT
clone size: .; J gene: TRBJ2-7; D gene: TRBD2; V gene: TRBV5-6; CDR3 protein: CASSQATGTSHYEQYF; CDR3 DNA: TGTGCCAGCAGCCAGGCCACTGGGACTAGCCACTACGAGCAGTACTTC
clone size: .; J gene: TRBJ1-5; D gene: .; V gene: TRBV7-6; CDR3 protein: CASSLAWGGNQPQHF; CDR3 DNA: TGTGCCAGCAGCTTAGCTTGGGGGGGCAATCAGCCCCAGCATTTT
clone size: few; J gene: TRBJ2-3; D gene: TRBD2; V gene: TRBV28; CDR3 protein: CASSSIREVVYYTDTQYF; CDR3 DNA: TGTGCCAGCAGCTCCATCCGGGAGGTGGTCTATTACACAGATACGCAGTATTTT
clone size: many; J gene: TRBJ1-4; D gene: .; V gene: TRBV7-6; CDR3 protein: CASSLGARPPEQKLFF; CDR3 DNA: TGTGCCAGCAGCTTAGGTGCCCGACCCCCAGAGCAAAAACTGTTTTTT
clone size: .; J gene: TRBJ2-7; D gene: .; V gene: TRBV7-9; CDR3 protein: CAGELTPSYEQYF; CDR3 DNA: TGTGCCGGTGAACTGACACCTTCCTACGAGCAGTACTTC
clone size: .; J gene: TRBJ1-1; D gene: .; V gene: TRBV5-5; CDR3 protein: CASSPNPVKGSNEAFF; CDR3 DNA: TGTGCCAGCAGCCCAAACCCCGTAAAGGGTTCGAATGAAGCTTTCTTT
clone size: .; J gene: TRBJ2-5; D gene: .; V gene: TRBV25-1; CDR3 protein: CASGLEETQYF; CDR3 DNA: TGTGCCAGCGGCCTGGAGGAGACCCAGTACTTC
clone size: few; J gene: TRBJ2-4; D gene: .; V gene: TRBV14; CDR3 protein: CASSLPDGKNIQYF; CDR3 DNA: TGTGCCAGCAGCCTTCCGGACGGCAAAAACATTCAGTACTTC
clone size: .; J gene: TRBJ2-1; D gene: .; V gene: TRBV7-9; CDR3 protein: CASTVALEQFF; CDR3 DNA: TGTGCCAGCACCGTGGCCCTTGAGCAGTTCTTC
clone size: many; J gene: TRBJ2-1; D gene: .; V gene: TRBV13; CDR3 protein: CASREQGDNEQFF; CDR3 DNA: TGTGCCAGCAGAGAACAGGGCGACAATGAGCAGTTCTTC
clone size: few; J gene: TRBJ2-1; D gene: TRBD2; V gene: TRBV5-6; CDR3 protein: CASSRLWAGGEADEQFF; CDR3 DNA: TGTGCCAGCAGCCGCCTTTGGGCGGGAGGAGAGGCCGATGAGCAGTTCTTC
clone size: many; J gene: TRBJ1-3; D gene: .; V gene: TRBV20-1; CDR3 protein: CSAIKTDLSGNTIYF; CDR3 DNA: TGCAGTGCTATCAAGACAGACCTCTCTGGAAACACCATATATTTT
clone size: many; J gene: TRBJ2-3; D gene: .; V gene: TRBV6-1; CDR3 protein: CASSYVSATDTQYF; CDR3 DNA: TGTGCCAGCAGTTACGTTTCAGCAACAGATACGCAGTATTTT
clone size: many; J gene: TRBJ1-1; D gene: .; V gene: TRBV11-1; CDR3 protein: CASSFKGLNTEAFF; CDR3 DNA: TGTGCCAGCAGCTTTAAGGGTCTGAACACTGAAGCTTTCTTT